The entry that follows covers one TCR beta chain sequence. Its antigen is still unknown. The sample originates from a study of cytomegalovirus exposure and HLA in healthy donors. Study details: A prior study identified 110 million or so unique TCR beta sequences from about 179 million T cells.

Researchers ran the PCR with 60 Vbeta and 13 Jbeta primers. Produced via immunoSEQ multiplex PCR; TCRdb's table is partial and in-frame only. This sample carries under 200,000 clones, 55% to 70% of them seen once, and the ten largest clones take 2.8%. Whole-study findings and limits: Several top significant clusters appeared, in a later analysis, to be linked to common viral pathogens. Excluded: some indistinguishable V segments such as TRBV6-2 and TRBV6-3.

This CDR3 is built from 14 residues. CDR1 SEHNR and CDR2 FQNEAQ come from the germline V gene (reference sequence). The ends were cut back, 8 bases at V and 7 bases at J, with 15 bases in the middle. The sequence derives from a woman aged 40 to 50 in good health and CMV-seropositive. The sequenced sample was PBMCs. The V and J genes are TRBV7-9 and TRBJ1-6, with a tentative D call TRBD1 (5 bases). The CDR3 region is CASGGGGENSPLHF. The CDR3 bases are TGTGCCAGCGGGGGAGGAGGAGAGAATTCACCCCTCCACTTT.